The rows below give T cell receptor beta chains drawn from one sample of a study of Ad26.COV2.S vaccination and SARS-CoV-2 variants. Assay: immunoSEQ multiplex PCR; the TCRdb copy retains only in-frame clones and omits some. The sample yields 330,000 or so clones, 85% to 90% seen once. The source material was peripheral blood, sampled in a trial of Ad26.COV2.S vaccine versus placebo. The origin of the receptors is a person aged 18-60 years who received the Ad26.COV2.S COVID-19 vaccine or a placebo. Each CDR3 is given with its conserved first and last residue. The order of the fields is D gene, V gene, J gene, clone size, CDR3 protein, CDR3 DNA. A D gene is named only where the DNA matches it firmly. Expanded clones are given a class, and other clones once, few, many or no size at all.

D: -; V: TRBV6-2/TRBV6-3; J: TRBJ1-1; size: -; CDR3: CASSGDGEAFF; DNA: TGTGCCAGCAGCGGGGACGGTGAAGCTTTCTTT
D: -; V: TRBV5-1; J: TRBJ2-1; size: once; CDR3: CASSLMGDNEQFF; DNA: TGCGCCAGCAGCTTGATGGGGGACAATGAGCAGTTCTTC
D: -; V: TRBV7-3; J: TRBJ2-1; size: -; CDR3: CASSRWGGTDNEQFF; DNA: TGTGCCAGCAGCCGCTGGGGGGGCACGGACAATGAGCAGTTCTTC
D: TRBD1; V: TRBV6-2/TRBV6-3; J: TRBJ2-7; size: -; CDR3: CASSVSRTGSYEQYF; DNA: TGTGCCAGCAGCGTATCCCGGACAGGGAGCTACGAGCAGTACTTC
D: TRBD2; V: TRBV6-2/TRBV6-3; J: TRBJ2-3; size: -; CDR3: CASSFLAGGGTDTQYF; DNA: TGTGCCAGCAGTTTCTTAGCGGGAGGGGGAACAGATACGCAGTATTTT
D: -; V: TRBV2; J: TRBJ2-4; size: once; CDR3: CASTSGARLIF; DNA: TGTGCCAGCACCTCCGGCGCTAGGTTGATCTTC
D: -; V: TRBV28; J: TRBJ1-1; size: -; CDR3: CASNPGRENTEAFF; DNA: TGTGCCAGCAACCCGGGACGGGAGAACACTGAAGCTTTCTTT
D: -; V: TRBV6-2/TRBV6-3; J: TRBJ1-1; size: -; CDR3: CASSLRVSYSNTEAFF; DNA: TGTGCCAGCAGTTTAAGGGTTTCATATTCAAACACTGAAGCTTTCTTT
D: -; V: TRBV14; J: TRBJ1-4; size: -; CDR3: CASSQDWGTLFF; DNA: TGTGCCAGCAGCCAAGATTGGGGTACCCTGTTTTTT
D: TRBD1; V: TRBV18; J: TRBJ1-1; size: once; CDR3: CASSPGDRPYTEAFF; DNA: TGTGCCAGCTCTCCCGGGGACAGGCCTTACACTGAAGCTTTCTTT
D: -; V: TRBV6-5; J: TRBJ1-2; size: -; CDR3: CASSYSAKGYGYTF; DNA: TGTGCCAGCAGTTACTCTGCAAAGGGATATGGCTACACCTTC
D: -; V: TRBV5-1; J: TRBJ1-1; size: once; CDR3: CASSLNGQMNTEAFF; DNA: TGCGCCAGCAGCTTGAATGGACAAATGAACACTGAAGCTTTCTTT
D: -; V: TRBV30; J: TRBJ2-3; size: once; CDR3: CAWGMVRGGDTQYF; DNA: TGTGCCTGGGGGATGGTAAGGGGGGGAGATACGCAGTATTTT
D: -; V: TRBV6-5; J: TRBJ1-1; size: -; CDR3: CASSYVGPGTEAFF; DNA: TGTGCCAGCAGTTACGTAGGGCCGGGCACTGAAGCTTTCTTT
D: -; V: TRBV5-1; J: TRBJ1-2; size: -; CDR3: CASYDSGAGGYTF; DNA: TGCGCCAGCTATGACTCCGGGGCGGGCGGCTACACCTTC
D: -; V: TRBV6-5; J: TRBJ1-6; size: once; CDR3: CAIERTLMTSPLHF; DNA: TGTGCCATCGAGAGGACACTTATGACTTCACCCCTCCACTTT
D: -; V: TRBV5-1; J: TRBJ1-2; size: once; CDR3: CASSLALDVNYGYTF; DNA: TGCGCCAGCAGCTTGGCCCTAGATGTTAACTATGGCTACACCTTC
D: -; V: TRBV5-6; J: TRBJ2-1; size: -; CDR3: CASSQVGGNEQFF; DNA: TGTGCCAGCAGCCAGGTGGGGGGCAATGAGCAGTTCTTC
D: -; V: TRBV9; J: TRBJ1-1; size: -; CDR3: CASTKGGGNTEAFF; DNA: TGTGCCAGCACCAAAGGGGGGGGGAACACTGAAGCTTTCTTT
D: -; V: TRBV28; J: TRBJ1-1; size: few; CDR3: CASSEHWGRDTEAFF; DNA: TGTGCCAGCAGTGAGCACTGGGGGCGGGACACTGAAGCTTTCTTT
D: TRBD2; V: TRBV4-1; J: TRBJ2-1; size: -; CDR3: CASSLGTGGRAYEQFF; DNA: TGCGCCAGCAGCCTCGGAACGGGGGGGCGAGCCTATGAGCAGTTCTTC
D: TRBD1; V: TRBV4-2; J: TRBJ1-2; size: -; CDR3: CASSQDPGTVGGYTF; DNA: TGTGCCAGCAGCCAAGATCCGGGGACAGTTGGAGGCTACACCTTC
D: -; V: TRBV11-2; J: TRBJ2-1; size: -; CDR3: CASSSLTGINEQFF; DNA: TGTGCCAGCAGCTCCCTAACAGGGATCAATGAGCAGTTCTTC
D: TRBD1; V: TRBV19; J: TRBJ1-1; size: once; CDR3: CASSIRPHGTANTEAFF; DNA: TGTGCCAGTAGTATTCGCCCCCACGGGACAGCGAACACTGAAGCTTTCTTT
D: -; V: TRBV7-9; J: TRBJ2-7; size: -; CDR3: CASSNSGDYVISYEQYF; DNA: TGTGCCAGCAGTAACTCAGGAGACTACGTTATCTCCTACGAGCAGTACTTC
D: -; V: TRBV19; J: TRBJ1-1; size: -; CDR3: CASSLGTVNTEAFF; DNA: TGTGCCAGTAGCCTTGGGACCGTGAACACTGAAGCTTTCTTT
D: -; V: TRBV4-1; J: TRBJ2-5; size: -; CDR3: CASSQVFSRETQYF; DNA: TGCGCCAGCAGCCAAGTTTTTAGTCGAGAGACCCAGTACTTC
D: -; V: TRBV4-2; J: TRBJ1-3; size: -; CDR3: CASSQDRDTIYF; DNA: TGTGCCAGCAGCCAAGATAGGGACACCATATATTTT
D: -; V: TRBV7-2; J: TRBJ1-2; size: -; CDR3: CASTLPGLEGYTF; DNA: TGTGCCAGCACCCTTCCGGGGCTCGAGGGCTACACCTTC
D: -; V: TRBV6-2/TRBV6-3; J: TRBJ2-1; size: -; CDR3: CASSSPPTGGERFF; DNA: TGTGCCAGCAGTTCTCCCCCTACAGGAGGGGAGCGGTTCTTC
D: -; V: TRBV6-5; J: TRBJ2-4; size: -; CDR3: CATELDWGKNIQYF; DNA: TGTGCCACCGAACTAGACTGGGGCAAAAACATTCAGTACTTC
D: TRBD1; V: TRBV7-9; J: TRBJ2-1; size: -; CDR3: CASSLDRDEYQFF; DNA: TGTGCCAGCAGCCTAGACAGGGATGAGTATCAGTTCTTC
D: -; V: TRBV7-2; J: TRBJ2-5; size: -; CDR3: CASRGNLLRGQETQYF; DNA: TGTGCCAGCAGGGGGAATCTTTTGCGTGGCCAAGAGACCCAGTACTTC
D: -; V: TRBV6-1; J: TRBJ2-5; size: -; CDR3: CASSEGFGYQETQYF; DNA: TGTGCCAGCAGTGAAGGATTCGGGTACCAAGAGACCCAGTACTTC
D: -; V: TRBV6-5; J: TRBJ1-1; size: -; CDR3: CASSYGTLNTEAFF; DNA: TGTGCCAGTAGTTACGGGACACTGAACACTGAAGCTTTCTTT
D: -; V: TRBV6-5; J: TRBJ2-1; size: once; CDR3: CATKPGTFSYNEQFF; DNA: TGTGCCACCAAGCCCGGGACATTTTCCTACAATGAGCAGTTCTTC
D: -; V: TRBV18; J: TRBJ2-5; size: once; CDR3: CASSPTKETQYF; DNA: TGTGCCAGCTCACCAACAAAAGAGACCCAGTACTTC
D: -; V: TRBV19; J: TRBJ1-2; size: -; CDR3: CASRRDRNYGYTF; DNA: TGTGCCAGTAGGCGCGACAGGAACTATGGCTACACCTTC
D: -; V: TRBV7-8; J: TRBJ1-5; size: -; CDR3: CASSSQTTDSNQPQHF; DNA: TGTGCCAGCAGCTCTCAGACAACAGATAGCAATCAGCCCCAGCATTTT
D: -; V: TRBV7-9; J: TRBJ2-3; size: once; CDR3: CASRGIAALTDTQYF; DNA: TGTGCCAGCAGGGGAATAGCGGCCCTCACAGATACGCAGTATTTT
D: TRBD1; V: TRBV6-4; J: TRBJ2-3; size: -; CDR3: CASSETGATDTQYF; DNA: TGTGCCAGCAGTGAAACAGGGGCCACTGATACGCAGTATTTT
D: TRBD2; V: TRBV7-3; J: TRBJ2-5; size: -; CDR3: CASSFFGGLAGMTQYF; DNA: TGTGCCAGCAGCTTTTTCGGAGGACTAGCGGGAATGACCCAGTACTTC
D: TRBD1; V: TRBV11-3; J: TRBJ2-1; size: -; CDR3: CASRRAPPGQFSYNEQFF; DNA: TGTGCCAGCAGACGAGCCCCGCCGGGACAGTTCTCCTACAATGAGCAGTTCTTC
D: -; V: TRBV5-1; J: TRBJ1-5; size: -; CDR3: CASSLEPTGFYSNQPQHF; DNA: TGCGCCAGCAGCTTGGAGCCGACGGGGTTCTATAGCAATCAGCCCCAGCATTTT
D: -; V: TRBV18; J: TRBJ2-3; size: -; CDR3: CASSPRVVEDTQYF; DNA: TGTGCCAGCTCACCACGAGTTGTTGAAGATACGCAGTATTTT
D: TRBD2; V: TRBV3-1/TRBV3-2; J: TRBJ2-7; size: -; CDR3: CASSSLAGMSSYEQYF; DNA: TGTGCCAGCAGTTCTTTAGCGGGGATGAGCTCCTACGAGCAGTACTTC
D: TRBD2; V: TRBV27; J: TRBJ2-1; size: -; CDR3: CASNWLGGDNEQFF; DNA: TGTGCCAGCAACTGGTTGGGAGGGGACAATGAGCAGTTCTTC
D: -; V: TRBV5-4; J: TRBJ2-7; size: -; CDR3: CASSADEGPYEQYF; DNA: TGTGCCAGCAGCGCGGACGAGGGGCCATACGAGCAGTACTTC
D: -; V: TRBV10-3; J: TRBJ1-4; size: -; CDR3: CATTVRDGEKLFF; DNA: TGTGCCACCACCGTGAGAGACGGTGAAAAACTGTTTTTT
D: -; V: TRBV3-1/TRBV3-2; J: TRBJ1-6; size: once; CDR3: CASSQEGGARSPLHF; DNA: TGTGCCAGCAGCCAAGAAGGAGGGGCCCGCTCACCCCTCCACTTT